This T cell receptor beta chain was retrieved from a study of neurological immune-mediated disorders. This clonotype was picked up many times. The team produced cDNA through 5'RACE using 10-nucleotide random UMIs. TCRdb processed the 5' RACE reads anew with MiXCR; each CDR3 protein has one entry. The sample includes 27,000 or so distinct CDR3 sequences, 2.5% to 4% seen only once; the top ten take 7%. The germline V and J ends were trimmed by 4 bases and 1 base, with 16 bases remaining between them. Germline loops: CDR1 SGHRS, CDR2 YFSETQ. The CDR3 is made up of 16 amino acids. The source is a woman aged 25 to 39 with multiple sclerosis. Sample: PBMCs. The chain joins TRBV5-1 to TRBJ2-3, with D uncertain. CDR3 protein: CASSLYGQPGTDTQYF. CDR3 coding DNA: TGCGCCAGCAGCCTTTACGGGCAGCCGGGCACAGATACGCAGTATTTT.